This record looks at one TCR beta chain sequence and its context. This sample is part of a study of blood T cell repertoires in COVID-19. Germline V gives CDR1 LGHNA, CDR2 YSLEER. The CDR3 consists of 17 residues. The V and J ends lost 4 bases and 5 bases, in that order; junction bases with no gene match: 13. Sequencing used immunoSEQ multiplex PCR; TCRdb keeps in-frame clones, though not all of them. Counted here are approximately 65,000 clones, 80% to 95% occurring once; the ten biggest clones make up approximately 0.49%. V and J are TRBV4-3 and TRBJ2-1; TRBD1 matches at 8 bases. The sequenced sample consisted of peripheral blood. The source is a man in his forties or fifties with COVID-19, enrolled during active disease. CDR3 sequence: CASSPQGAGWGHNEQFF. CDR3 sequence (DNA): TGCGCCAGCAGCCCTCAGGGGGCGGGATGGGGGCACAATGAGCAGTTCTTC.